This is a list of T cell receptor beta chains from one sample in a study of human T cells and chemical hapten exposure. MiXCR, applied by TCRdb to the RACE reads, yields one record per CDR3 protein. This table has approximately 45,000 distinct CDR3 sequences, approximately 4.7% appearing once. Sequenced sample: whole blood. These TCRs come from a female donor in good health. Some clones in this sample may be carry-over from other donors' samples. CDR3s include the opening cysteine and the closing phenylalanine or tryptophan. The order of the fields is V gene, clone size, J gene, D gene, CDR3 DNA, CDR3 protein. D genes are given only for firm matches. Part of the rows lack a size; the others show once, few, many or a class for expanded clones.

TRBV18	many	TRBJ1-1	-	TGTGCCAGCTCACCGAGGGGGGACGTAAACACTGAAGCTTTCTTT	CASSPRGDVNTEAFF
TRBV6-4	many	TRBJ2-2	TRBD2	TGTGCCAGCAGTGACTCCGGGACTAGCACCGGGGAGCTGTTTTTT	CASSDSGTSTGELFF
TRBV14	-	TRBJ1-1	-	TGTGCCAGCAGCCCTGCGGTCGGCAGGGTAAACACTGAAGCTTTCTTT	CASSPAVGRVNTEAFF
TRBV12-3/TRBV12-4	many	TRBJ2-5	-	TGTGCCAGCAGTTTCCGGCGGAAAGAGACCCAGTACTTC	CASSFRRKETQYF
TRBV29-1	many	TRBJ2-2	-	TGCAGCGTTGAAAGAAGTTCTCCCGGGGAGCTGTTTTTT	CSVERSSPGELFF
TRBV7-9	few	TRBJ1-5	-	TGTGCCAGCAGCTCCGTACCCGGGCCCCAGCATTTT	CASSSVPGPQHF
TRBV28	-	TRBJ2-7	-	TGTGCTACGGGGAGGGAGCAGTACTTC	CATGREQYF
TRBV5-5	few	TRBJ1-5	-	TGTGCCAGCAGCTTGGTCGCAGAGAATCAGCCCCAGCATTTT	CASSLVAENQPQHF
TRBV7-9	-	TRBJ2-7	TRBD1	TGTGCCAGCAGCCGGGCGGGACAGGGGGCCTACGAGCAGTACTTC	CASSRAGQGAYEQYF
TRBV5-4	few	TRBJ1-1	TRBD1	TGTGCCAGCAGCTTGGGGGGGACAGGGGGCTTGAACACTGAAGCTTTCTTT	CASSLGGTGGLNTEAFF
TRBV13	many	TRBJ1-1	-	TGTGCCAGTCAGACAGAATTCGGCACTGAAGCTTTCTTT	CASQTEFGTEAFF
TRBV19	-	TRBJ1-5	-	TGTGCCAGTAGTATAATGCCCAATCAGCCCCAGCATTTT	CASSIMPNQPQHF
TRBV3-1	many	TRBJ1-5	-	TGTGCCAGCAGCCAAGCCCAGGGCCGTCAGCCCCAGCATTTT	CASSQAQGRQPQHF
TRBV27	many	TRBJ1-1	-	TGTGCCAGCAGTTTATCTTGGGGCGGCGCTGAAGCTTTCTTT	CASSLSWGGAEAFF
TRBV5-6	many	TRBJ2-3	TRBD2	TGTGCCAGCAGCTTGGGACTAGCGGACAAAGATACGCAGTATTTT	CASSLGLADKDTQYF
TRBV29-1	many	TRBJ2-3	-	TGCAGCGTTGAGTCAGGCCCAGATACGCAGTATTTT	CSVESGPDTQYF
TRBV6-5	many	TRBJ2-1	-	TGTGCCAGCAGTTACTCGTTCGGGATATTAGGGGATGAGCAGTTCTTC	CASSYSFGILGDEQFF
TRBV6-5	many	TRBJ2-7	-	TGTGCCAGCAGTTACTCGAGCGGGCCCACCTACGAGCAGTACTTC	CASSYSSGPTYEQYF
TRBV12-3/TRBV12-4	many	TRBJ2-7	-	TGTGCCAGCAGTTCCCGGCGGGTGGGGGCTCGGGAGCAGTACTTC	CASSSRRVGAREQYF
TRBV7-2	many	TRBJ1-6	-	TGTGCCAGCAGCTTTGGGGTCGGGGATTCACCCCTCCACTTT	CASSFGVGDSPLHF
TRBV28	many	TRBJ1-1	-	TGTGCCAGCAGACCGTGGGCCGTGAACACTGAAGCTTTCTTT	CASRPWAVNTEAFF
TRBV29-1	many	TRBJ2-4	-	TGCAGCGTTGCCGAGTTACTAGCCAAAAACATTCAGTACTTC	CSVAELLAKNIQYF
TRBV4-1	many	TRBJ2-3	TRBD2	TGCGCCAGCAGCCGATTAGCGGGGGGGCCAGATACGCAGTATTTT	CASSRLAGGPDTQYF
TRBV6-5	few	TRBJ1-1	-	TGTGCCGTAACGGAAGGACGGCAGAACACTGAAGCTTTCTTT	CAVTEGRQNTEAFF
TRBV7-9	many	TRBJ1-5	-	TGTGCCAGCAGCTTAGGAAGGAAACAGCCCCAGCATTTT	CASSLGRKQPQHF
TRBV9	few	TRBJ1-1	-	TGTGCCAGCAGCCCTGCTGCGGCCCTTGAAGCTTTCTTT	CASSPAAALEAFF
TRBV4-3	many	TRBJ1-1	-	TGCGCCAGCAGCCAAGACAAGGGAGCGAACACTGAAGCTTTCTTT	CASSQDKGANTEAFF
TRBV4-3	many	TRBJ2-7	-	TGCGCCAGCAGCCAAGGCCGTGGGGGGCTAATGGAGCAGTACTTC	CASSQGRGGLMEQYF
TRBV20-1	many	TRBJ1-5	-	TGCAGTGCTAAGGACCCGTTAATTTATAGCAATCAGCCCCAGCATTTT	CSAKDPLIYSNQPQHF
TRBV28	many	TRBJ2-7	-	TGTGCCAGCAGCCCCCCCCAGGGTTACGAGCAGTACTTC	CASSPPQGYEQYF
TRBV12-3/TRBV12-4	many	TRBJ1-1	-	TGTGCCAGCAATCGCCGGGGAAGGGGTGAAGCTTTCTTT	CASNRRGRGEAFF
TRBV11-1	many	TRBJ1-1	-	TGTGCCAGCAGCCCTCAGAACACTGAAGCTTTCTTT	CASSPQNTEAFF
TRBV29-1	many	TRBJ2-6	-	TGCAGCGTTGAGAAGCAAGGGGCCAACGTCCTGACTTTC	CSVEKQGANVLTF
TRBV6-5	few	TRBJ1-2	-	TGTGCCAGCAGTTACTCAATGACAGTCGGCGGCTACACCTTC	CASSYSMTVGGYTF